This TCR beta chain is drawn from a study of blood T cell repertoires in COVID-19. The overall study: Samples representing acute and convalescent COVID-19 were sourced from the United States, Italy and Spain. PBMCs, B-cell-depleted T cells, or T cells were the source of the cDNA or gDNA that made up the material.

In the source study's methods: For nucleated cells, counts were estimated from reference gene primer amplification. Only in-frame clones appear in the TCRdb table, and some are missing; sequencing was by immunoSEQ multiplex PCR. The V and J calls and clone size were taken over from that table, and D and trimming were inferred from the DNA. This sample has 250,000 to 350,000 clones, with around 90% found just once. From germline, CDR1 is WNHNN and CDR2 SYGVQD (reference sequence). This CDR3 spans 14 amino acids. The V end was cut by 4 bases, the J end by 6 bases, with 12 bases between. This chain uses TRBV10-1 with TRBJ2-2; D perhaps matches TRBD2 (5 bases). The TCR was taken from a woman in her thirties or forties who had recovered from COVID-19. Source material: peripheral blood. The CDR3: CASSVLSGSGELFF. CDR3 nucleotide sequence: TGCGCCAGCAGTGTGCTCAGCGGATCCGGGGAGCTGTTTTTT.